The 15 T cell receptor beta chains below all came from one sample that was sequenced in a study of beta chain features in type 1 diabetes. Every bit of the isolated RNA underwent reverse transcription, so sequencing read expressed TCRB transcripts. The method was immunoSEQ multiplex PCR; TCRdb's version includes in-frame clones alone and lacks a portion of them. The sample yields under 450,000 clones, 11% to 15% seen once. The sequencing sample was made of naive CD4+ T cells from blood. The receptors derive from a man aged 30 to 45 in good health.

The J gene is TRBJ2-1, the V gene TRBV2; 8 bases are a match to TRBD2. CDR1 SNHLY and CDR2 FYNNEI come from the germline V gene. The V and J ends lost 2 bases and 5 bases, in that order; junction bases with no gene match: 2. CDR3 length: 14 residues. CDR3 sequence: CASSERLANNEQFF. The CDR3 bases are TGTGCCAGCAGTGAAAGACTAGCGAACAATGAGCAGTTCTTC.

The CDR3 nucleotides are TGTGCCAGCAGTTGGACTAGCGGGTACAATGAGCAGTTCTTC. This translates into CASSWTSGYNEQFF. This sequence joins TRBV5-4 and TRBJ2-1, with 11 bases identical to TRBD2. This CDR3 comprises 14 residues. CDR1 is SGHNT, CDR2 YYREEE, per germline (reference sequence). V gave up 5 bases and J gave up 4 bases; unmatched junction bases: 2.

A few counts support this clone. The V and J genes are TRBV9 and TRBJ2-1, with a weak D call TRBD2 (5 bases). The CDR3 runs 15 residues. Trimming took 0 bases from V and 2 from J, leaving 9 bases between them. CDR1 and CDR2 (germline): SGDLS, YYNGEE. The DNA of the CDR3 is TGTGCCAGCAGCGTAGGCACTAGGCCCTACAATGAGCAGTTCTTC. This encodes CASSVGTRPYNEQFF.

This clone was seen more than once but under ten times. This rearrangement joins TRBV12-5 to TRBJ1-5; the match to TRBD1 covers 7 bases. This CDR3 is built from 15 residues. V was clipped by 0 bases and J by 5 bases; unmatched bases: 4. Germline V gene lookup returns CDR1 LGHNT and CDR2 FRNRAP. The CDR3 sequence is CASGLVRGGDQPQHF. DNA for the CDR3: TGTGCTAGTGGTTTGGTAAGAGGGGGCGATCAGCCCCAGCATTTT.

The V and J genes are TRBV19 and TRBJ2-1; D might be TRBD1 (6 bases). CDR1 and CDR2 (germline): LNHDA, SQIVND (reference sequence). The CDR3 consists of 15 residues. The V end was cut by 4 bases, the J end by 1 base, with 11 bases between. CDR3 region: CASSTQGTSYNEQFF. In DNA form, the CDR3 reads TGTGCCAGTAGTACACAGGGTACTTCCTACAATGAGCAGTTCTTC. Drawing the rest from reference TRBV19 and TRBJ2-1, the complete variable domain is DGGITQSPKYLFRKEGQNVTLSCEQNLNHDAMYWYRQDPGQGLRLIYYSQIVNDFQKGDIAEGYSVSREKKESFPLTVTSAQKNPTAFYLCASSTQGTSYNEQFFGPGTRLTVL.

Many counts were recorded for this clone. The rearrangement links TRBV28 to TRBJ2-4, with D tentatively TRBD2 (5 bases). The V gene lost 4 bases and the J gene lost 3 bases, with 13 bases spanning the gap. The CDR3 is 15 residues long. Germline assignment: CDR1 MDHEN and CDR2 SYDVKM. The CDR3 loop reads CASSSGGSGKNIQYF. Here the CDR3 DNA reads TGTGCCAGCAGTTCCGGCGGGTCGGGCAAAAACATTCAGTACTTC.

The genes are TRBV19 and TRBJ2-5; 13 bases are shared with TRBD2. CDR1 and CDR2 from the germline V gene are LNHDA and SQIVND (reference sequence). This CDR3 region has 16 residues. V was pared by 6 bases and J by 5 bases, with 9 bases of the junction left unmatched. The CDR3 DNA reads as TGTGCCAGTAGCGGGACTAGCGGGATCTTTTTCGAGACCCAGTACTTC. As protein: CASSGTSGIFFETQYF.

The gene calls are TRBV7-8 and TRBJ1-6, with 7 positions matching TRBD1. Looked up from germline, CDR1 is SGHVS and CDR2 is FQNEAQ. The V gene end was trimmed by 2 bases and the J gene end by 7 bases; junction bases not matched to a gene: 5. The CDR3 has 15 amino acids. CDR3 DNA sequence: TGTGCCAGCAGCTTACCATGGGACAGCAATTCACCCCTCCACTTT. Its translation is CASSLPWDSNSPLHF.

The chain uses TRBV6-6 and TRBJ2-7; 9 bases fit TRBD1. CDR1 and CDR2 (germline): MNHNY, SVGAGI (reference sequence). The V and J ends lost 6 bases and 2 bases, in that order; junction bases with no gene match: 5. The CDR3 length is 14 residues. The CDR3 nucleotides read TGTGCCAGCAGCCTAGGGACAGGGACCTACGAGCAGTACTTC. Its translation is CASSLGTGTYEQYF.

The V and J genes are TRBV20-1 and TRBJ2-7; D possibly corresponds to TRBD1 (6 bases). The V end lost 6 bases, the J end lost 7 bases, and 13 bases lay between the germline ends. Germline CDR1 and CDR2: DFQATT and SNEGSKA (reference sequence). The CDR3 spans 11 residues. The CDR3 sequence is CSALDRLEQYF. CDR3 DNA: TGCAGTGCCCTGGACAGATTAGAGCAGTACTTC.

The chain links TRBV5-4 to TRBJ1-2; D remains unclear. The CDR3 covers 14 residues. Deletions cut 2 bases from V and 4 bases from J, with 12 bases between. CDR1 and CDR2 (germline): SGHNT, YYREEE (reference sequence). In DNA, the CDR3 is TGTGCCAGCAGCTTTGATGGCGGAGGCTATGGCTACACCTTC. Its translation: CASSFDGGGYGYTF.

The table lists this clone with a few counts. This rearrangement joins TRBV2 to TRBJ2-7; TRBD1 aligns across 8 bases. Losses at the gene ends were 8 bases for V and 3 bases for J; bases not matched to a gene: 3. The CDR3 sequence is 12 residues long. In germline, CDR1 is SNHLY, CDR2 FYNNEI. The CDR3 sequence: CASRQGNYEQYV. In DNA form, the CDR3 reads TGTGCCAGCCGACAGGGGAACTACGAGCAGTACGTC.

The chain links TRBV27 to TRBJ1-2; TRBD1 agrees at 7 bases. V lost 3 bases, J lost 0 bases, and 13 bases stayed unmatched. Germline V lookup: CDR1 MNHEY, CDR2 SMNVEV (reference sequence). The CDR3 totals 18 residues. The CDR3 DNA reads TGTGCCAGCAGTTTTAAGGCGTCACAGGGGAAAGCTAACTATGGCTACACCTTC. It encodes CASSFKASQGKANYGYTF.

The rearrangement links TRBV18 to TRBJ2-1; 9 bases fit TRBD1. V shed 4 bases, J shed 8 bases, and the junction held 9 bases outside the gene matches. The CDR3 runs 15 residues. Germline V gives CDR1 KGHSH, CDR2 LQKENI. CDR3: CASSRLQGASHEQFF. DNA of the CDR3: TGTGCCAGCTCACGACTACAGGGGGCGAGTCATGAGCAGTTCTTC.

This clone was found a few times. The genes are TRBV10-3 and TRBJ2-6; no clear D. The CDR3 is 14 amino acids. The germline gives CDR1 ENHRY, CDR2 SYGVKD. V gave up 3 bases and J gave up 0 bases, with 3 bases separating them. The CDR3 region has the DNA TGTGCCATCAGTGAACGCTCTGGGGCCAACGTCCTGACTTTC. Encoded protein: CAISERSGANVLTF.